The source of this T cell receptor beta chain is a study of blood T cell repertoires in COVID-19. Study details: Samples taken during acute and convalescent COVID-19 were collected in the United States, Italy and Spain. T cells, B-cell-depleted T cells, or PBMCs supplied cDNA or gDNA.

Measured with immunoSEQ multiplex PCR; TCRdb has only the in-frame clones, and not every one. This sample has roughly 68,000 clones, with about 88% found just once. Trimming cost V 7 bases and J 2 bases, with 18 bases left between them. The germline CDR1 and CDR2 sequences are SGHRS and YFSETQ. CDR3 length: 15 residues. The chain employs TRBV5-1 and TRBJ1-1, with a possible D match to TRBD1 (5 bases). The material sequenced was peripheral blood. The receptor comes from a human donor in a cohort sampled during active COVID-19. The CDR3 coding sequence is TGCGCCAGCGGCGCCACAAGGGGAATAAACACTGAAGCTTTCTTT. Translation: CASGATRGINTEAFF.